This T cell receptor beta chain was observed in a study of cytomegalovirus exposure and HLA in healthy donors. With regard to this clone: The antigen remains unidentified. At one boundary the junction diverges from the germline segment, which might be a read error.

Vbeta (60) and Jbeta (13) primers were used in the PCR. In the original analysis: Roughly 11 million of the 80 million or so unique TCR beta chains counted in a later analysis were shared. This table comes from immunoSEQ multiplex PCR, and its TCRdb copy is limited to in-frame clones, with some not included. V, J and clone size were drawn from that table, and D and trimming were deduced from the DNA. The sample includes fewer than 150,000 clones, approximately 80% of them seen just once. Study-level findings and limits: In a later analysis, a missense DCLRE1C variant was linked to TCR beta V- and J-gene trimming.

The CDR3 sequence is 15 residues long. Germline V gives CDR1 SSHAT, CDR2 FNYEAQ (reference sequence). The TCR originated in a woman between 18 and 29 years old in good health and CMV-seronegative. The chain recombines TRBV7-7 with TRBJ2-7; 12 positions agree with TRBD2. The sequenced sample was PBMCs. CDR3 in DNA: TGTGCTAGCAGCCCGGGACTAGCGGGCTCCTACGAGCAGTACTTC. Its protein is CASSPGLAGSYEQYF.